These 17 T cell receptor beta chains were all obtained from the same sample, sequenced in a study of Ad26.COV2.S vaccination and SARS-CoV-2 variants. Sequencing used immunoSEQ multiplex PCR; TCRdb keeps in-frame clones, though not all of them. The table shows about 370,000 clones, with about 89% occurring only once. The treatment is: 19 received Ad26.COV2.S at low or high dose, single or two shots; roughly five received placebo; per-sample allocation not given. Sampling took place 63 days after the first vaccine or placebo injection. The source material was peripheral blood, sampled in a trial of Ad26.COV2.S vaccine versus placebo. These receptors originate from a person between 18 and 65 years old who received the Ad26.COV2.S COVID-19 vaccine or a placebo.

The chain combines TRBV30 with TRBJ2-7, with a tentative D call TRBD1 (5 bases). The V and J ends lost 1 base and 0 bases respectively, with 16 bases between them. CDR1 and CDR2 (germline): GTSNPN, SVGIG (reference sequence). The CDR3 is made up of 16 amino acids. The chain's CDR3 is CAWSEKGSPSSYEQYF. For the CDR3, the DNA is TGTGCCTGGAGTGAGAAGGGGTCCCCGAGCTCCTACGAGCAGTACTTC. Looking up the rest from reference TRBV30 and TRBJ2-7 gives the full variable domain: SQTIHQWPATLVQPVGSPLSLECTVEGTSNPNLYWYRQAAGRGLQLLFYSVGIGQISSEVPQNLSASRPQDRQFILSSKKLLLSDSGFYLCAWSEKGSPSSYEQYFGPGTRLTVT.

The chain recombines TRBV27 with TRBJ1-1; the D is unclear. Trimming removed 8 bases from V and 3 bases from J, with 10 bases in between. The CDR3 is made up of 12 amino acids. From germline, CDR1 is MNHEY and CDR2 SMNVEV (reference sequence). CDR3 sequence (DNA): TGTGCCAGCGAAGGAAGGGACACTGAAGCTTTCTTT. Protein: CASEGRDTEAFF.

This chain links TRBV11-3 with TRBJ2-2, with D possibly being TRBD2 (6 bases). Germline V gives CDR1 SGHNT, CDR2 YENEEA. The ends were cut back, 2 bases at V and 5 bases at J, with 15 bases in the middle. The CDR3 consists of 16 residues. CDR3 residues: CASSLMAGEVTGELFF. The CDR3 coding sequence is TGTGCCAGCAGCTTAATGGCTGGGGAGGTGACCGGGGAGCTGTTTTTT. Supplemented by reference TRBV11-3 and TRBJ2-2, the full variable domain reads EAGVVQSPRYKIIEKKQPVAFWCNPISGHNTLYWYLQNLGQGPELLIRYENEEAVDDSQLPKDRFSAERLKGVDSTLKIQPAELGDSAVYLCASSLMAGEVTGELFFGEGSRLTVL.

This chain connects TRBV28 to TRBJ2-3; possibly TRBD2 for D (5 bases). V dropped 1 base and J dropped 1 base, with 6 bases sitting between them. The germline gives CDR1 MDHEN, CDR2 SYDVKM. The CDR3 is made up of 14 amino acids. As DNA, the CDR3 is TGTGCCAGCAGTTTATACGGGGGCACAGATACGCAGTATTTT. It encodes CASSLYGGTDTQYF.

This CDR3 reads CASSGGGGILSGANVLTF. The CDR3 nucleotides read TGTGCCAGCAGTGGGGGGGGCGGCATCCTCTCTGGGGCCAACGTCCTGACTTTC. This chain connects TRBV7-8 to TRBJ2-6, with a tentative D call TRBD2 (7 bases). This CDR3 has 18 amino acids. V was cut by 6 bases and J by 0 bases, with 18 bases left in between. Germline-derived CDR1 and CDR2 are SGHVS and FQNEAQ.

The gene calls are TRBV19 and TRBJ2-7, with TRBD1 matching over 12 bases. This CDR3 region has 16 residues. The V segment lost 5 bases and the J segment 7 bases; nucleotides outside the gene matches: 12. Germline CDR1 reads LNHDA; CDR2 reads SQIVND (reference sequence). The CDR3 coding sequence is TGTGCCAGTAGTCCCCGGGACAGGGGGCCACCGCGGGAGCAGTACTTC. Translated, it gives CASSPRDRGPPREQYF.

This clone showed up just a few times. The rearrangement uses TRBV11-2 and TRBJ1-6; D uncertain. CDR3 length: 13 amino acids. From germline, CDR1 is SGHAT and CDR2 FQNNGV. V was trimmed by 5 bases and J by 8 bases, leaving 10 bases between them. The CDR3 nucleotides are TGTGCCAGCAGCGCCAAAATGGATTCACCCCTCCACTTT. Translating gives CASSAKMDSPLHF. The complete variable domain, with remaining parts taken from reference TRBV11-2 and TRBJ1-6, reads EAGVAQSPRYKIIEKRQSVAFWCNPISGHATLYWYQQILGQGPKLLIQFQNNGVVDDSQLPKDRFSAERLKGVDSTLKIQPAKLEDSAVYLCASSAKMDSPLHFGNGTRLTVT.

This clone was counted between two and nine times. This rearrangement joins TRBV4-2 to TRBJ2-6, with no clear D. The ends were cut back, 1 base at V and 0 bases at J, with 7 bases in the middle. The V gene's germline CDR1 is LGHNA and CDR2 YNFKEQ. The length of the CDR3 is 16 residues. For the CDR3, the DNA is TGTGCCAGCAGCCAAGCCTCGGCCTCTGGGGCCAACGTCCTGACTTTC. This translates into CASSQASASGANVLTF.

The CDR3 sequence is CASSSLRGDTQYF. The CDR3 DNA is TGTGCCAGTAGTAGTTTGAGAGGAGATACGCAGTATTTT. The chain employs TRBV19 and TRBJ2-3; D not certain. Germline CDR1 reads LNHDA; CDR2 reads SQIVND (reference sequence). V lost 4 bases to trimming and J lost 5 bases, with 10 bases between them. The CDR3 is 13 residues long.

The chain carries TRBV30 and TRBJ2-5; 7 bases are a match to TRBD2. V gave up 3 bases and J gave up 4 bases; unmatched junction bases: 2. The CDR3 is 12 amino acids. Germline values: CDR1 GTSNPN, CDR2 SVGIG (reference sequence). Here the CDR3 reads CAWSREVETQYF. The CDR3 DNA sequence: TGTGCCTGGAGCCGGGAGGTAGAGACCCAGTACTTC.

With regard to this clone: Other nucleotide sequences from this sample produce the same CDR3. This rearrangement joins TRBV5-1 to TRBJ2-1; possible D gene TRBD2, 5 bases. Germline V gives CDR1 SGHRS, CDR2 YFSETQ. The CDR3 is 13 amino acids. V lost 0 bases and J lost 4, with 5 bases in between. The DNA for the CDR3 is TGCGCCAGCAGCTTGGGCGGGTACAATGAGCAGTTCTTC. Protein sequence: CASSLGGYNEQFF.

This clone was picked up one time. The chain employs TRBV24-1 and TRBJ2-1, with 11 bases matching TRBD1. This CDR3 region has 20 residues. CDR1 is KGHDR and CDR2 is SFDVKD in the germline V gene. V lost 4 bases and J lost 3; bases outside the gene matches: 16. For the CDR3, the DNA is TGTGCCACCAGTGACGCCCGGCCCTCTACGGGACAGGGGGTCTACAATGAGCAGTTCTTC. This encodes CATSDARPSTGQGVYNEQFF.

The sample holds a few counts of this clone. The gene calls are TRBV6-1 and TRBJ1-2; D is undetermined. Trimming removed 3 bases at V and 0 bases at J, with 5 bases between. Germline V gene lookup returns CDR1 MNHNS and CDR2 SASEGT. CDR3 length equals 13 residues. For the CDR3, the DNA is TGTGCCAGCAGTGATTCAGCTAACTATGGCTACACCTTC. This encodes CASSDSANYGYTF.

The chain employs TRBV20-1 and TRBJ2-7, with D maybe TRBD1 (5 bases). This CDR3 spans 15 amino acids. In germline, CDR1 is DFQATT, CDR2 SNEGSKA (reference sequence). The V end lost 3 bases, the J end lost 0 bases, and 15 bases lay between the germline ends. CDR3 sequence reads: CSASPLRVSSYEQYF. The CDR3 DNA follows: TGCAGTGCTAGTCCTCTCAGGGTAAGCTCCTACGAGCAGTACTTC.

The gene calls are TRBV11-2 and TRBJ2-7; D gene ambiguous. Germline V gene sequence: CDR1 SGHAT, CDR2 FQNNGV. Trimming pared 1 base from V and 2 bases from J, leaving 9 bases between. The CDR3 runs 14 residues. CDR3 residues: CASSLVTPTYEQYF. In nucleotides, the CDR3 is TGTGCCAGCAGCTTAGTTACCCCTACCTACGAGCAGTACTTC.

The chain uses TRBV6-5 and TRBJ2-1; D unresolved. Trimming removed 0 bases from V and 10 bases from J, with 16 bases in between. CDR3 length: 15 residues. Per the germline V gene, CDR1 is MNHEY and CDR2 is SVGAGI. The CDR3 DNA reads TGTGCCAGCAGTTACTCGTGGCTTCCAGGATACGAGCAGTTCTTC. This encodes CASSYSWLPGYEQFF.

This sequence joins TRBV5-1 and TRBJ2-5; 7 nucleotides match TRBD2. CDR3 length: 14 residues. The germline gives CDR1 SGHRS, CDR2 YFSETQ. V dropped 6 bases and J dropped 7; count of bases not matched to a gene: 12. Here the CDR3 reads CASTLLGGDGTQYF. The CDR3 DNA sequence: TGCGCCAGCACCCTCTTGGGGGGGGACGGGACCCAGTACTTC.